This passage covers 25 T cell receptor beta chains from one sample sequenced in a study of fetal regulatory T cell absence and autoimmunity. Sequencing used immunoSEQ multiplex PCR; TCRdb keeps in-frame clones, though not all of them. The sample consists of roughly 95,000 clones, 60% to 80% of them appearing once. Sequenced: pancreas tissue. Receptors were obtained from a male donor with IPEX syndrome.

J is TRBJ2-7 and V is TRBV5-1; D may correspond to TRBD1 or TRBD2 (7 bases each). The germline V gene encodes CDR1 SGHRS and CDR2 YFSETQ. Trimming shortened V by 1 base and J by 6 bases, and 14 bases separated the two germline ends. The length of the CDR3 is 14 residues. CDR3 coding DNA: TGCGCCAGCAGCTTGCCAGGGGGGGAGAGCGAGCAGTACTTC. Translation: CASSLPGGESEQYF.

The gene calls are TRBV9 and TRBJ1-1, with D tentatively TRBD1 (6 bases). CDR3 length: 15 amino acids. V gave up 0 bases and J gave up 0 bases, with 9 bases separating them. Germline V gives CDR1 SGDLS, CDR2 YYNGEE. The chain's CDR3 is CASSVEGGLNTEAFF. For the CDR3, the DNA is TGTGCCAGCAGCGTAGAGGGGGGACTGAACACTGAAGCTTTCTTT.

The rearrangement uses TRBV6-5 and TRBJ1-5; D unclear. Trimming left V 0 bases short and J 6 bases short, with 6 bases between. Germline CDR1 MNHEY, CDR2 SVGAGI. The CDR3 consists of 13 residues. In nucleotides, the CDR3 is TGTGCCAGCAGTTACTCGAAAGGTCAGCCCCAGCATTTT. This codes for CASSYSKGQPQHF.

The chain employs TRBV19 and TRBJ2-7; 12 nucleotides agree with TRBD2. The CDR3 is made up of 16 amino acids. J was trimmed by 1 base and V by 7 bases; bases with no gene match: 8. Germline V gives CDR1 LNHDA, CDR2 SQIVND (reference sequence). The DNA of the CDR3 is TGTGCCAGTACTCAACAAGGGACTAGCGGGTCCTACGAGCAGTACTTC. The encoded protein is CASTQQGTSGSYEQYF.

This chain connects TRBV30 to TRBJ2-3; 8 bases line up with TRBD2. The V gene end was trimmed by 7 bases and the J gene end by 2 bases; junction bases not matched to a gene: 5. CDR3 size: 13 residues. Looked up from germline, CDR1 is GTSNPN and CDR2 is SVGIG (reference sequence). This chain's CDR3 is CAYTGGDTDTQYF. The CDR3, as DNA: TGTGCCTACACGGGGGGGGACACAGATACGCAGTATTTT.

The chain joins TRBV7-8 to TRBJ2-3, with TRBD2 as a possible D gene (7 bases). The CDR3 sequence is 19 residues long. V lost 4 bases and J 1 base, leaving 24 bases between the germline ends. Germline V lookup: CDR1 SGHVS, CDR2 FQNEAQ. Written as DNA, the CDR3 is TGTGCCAGCAGCTCGACTTTTGCTGGCGGGGGCCCTCGCACAGATACGCAGTATTTT. Amino acid sequence: CASSSTFAGGGPRTDTQYF.

The V gene is TRBV2, the J gene TRBJ2-1; 8 bases align to TRBD2. The CDR3 sequence is 15 residues long. CDR1 and CDR2 (germline): SNHLY, FYNNEI. V was pared by 6 bases and J by 9 bases, with 13 bases of the junction left unmatched. The CDR3 DNA reads as TGTGCCAGCAGAGGGGGGCTAGCGGGTCAGAGTGAGCAGTTCTTC. Protein sequence: CASRGGLAGQSEQFF.

The V and J genes are TRBV5-1 and TRBJ2-1; 12 nucleotides agree with TRBD2. J lost 10 bases, V lost 9 bases, and 8 bases had no gene match. CDR1 and CDR2 (germline): SGHRS, YFSETQ. The CDR3 runs 13 residues. CDR3 nucleotides: TGCGCCACCAGACTAGCGGGAGAAGGGGAGCAGTTCTTC. Translated: CATRLAGEGEQFF.

This clone appeared a single time. The chain recombines TRBV18 with TRBJ2-1; D gene unclear. From germline, CDR1 is KGHSH and CDR2 LQKENI. This CDR3 is 15 amino acids long. V lost 7 bases and J 6 bases, leaving 19 bases between the germline ends. CDR3 protein: CASFHRPPKTNEQFF. DNA of the CDR3: TGTGCCAGCTTCCACCGTCCGCCCAAAACCAATGAGCAGTTCTTC.

The chain uses TRBV7-2 and TRBJ2-1; 10 nucleotides match TRBD1. This CDR3 is 14 amino acids long. Trimming removed 6 bases from V and 16 bases from J; junction bases left unmatched: 15. The germline gives CDR1 SGHTA, CDR2 FQGNSA. CDR3 bases: TGTGCCAGCAGGCCCATTGGTATGGGGACAGGGGTCTTCTTC. It codes for CASRPIGMGTGVFF.

The chain combines TRBV5-6 with TRBJ2-4; 9 bases align to TRBD2. V trimming: 0 bases; J trimming: 0 bases; junction bases outside the gene matches: 10. The CDR3 runs 19 residues. Germline V gene data show CDR1 as SGHDT and CDR2 as YYEEEE. The CDR3 nucleotides read TGTGCCAGCAGCTTGGTGTTTGCGGGGGGGCCCCTAGCCAAAAACATTCAGTACTTC. This sequence encodes CASSLVFAGGPLAKNIQYF.

This sequence joins TRBV19 and TRBJ1-5; no clear D gene. Germline V gives CDR1 LNHDA, CDR2 SQIVND (reference sequence). The CDR3 is 11 amino acids. Trimming removed 1 base at V and 12 bases at J, with 7 bases between. This chain's CDR3 is CASSIGGNQHF. CDR3 nucleotide sequence: TGTGCCAGTAGTATAGGAGGGAACCAGCATTTT.

This clone was observed once. The J gene is TRBJ2-5, the V gene TRBV4-3; 14 bases agree with TRBD2. The V gene's germline CDR1 is LGHNA and CDR2 YSLEER. The CDR3 runs 19 residues. Trimming removed 1 base from V and 0 bases from J; junction bases left unmatched: 7. The CDR3 sequence: CASSQGRGLAGVYQETQYF. CDR3 bases: TGCGCCAGCAGCCAAGGACGGGGACTAGCGGGGGTGTACCAAGAGACCCAGTACTTC.

The gene calls are TRBV27 and TRBJ2-1, with D perhaps TRBD2 (6 bases). Trimming left V 3 bases short and J 6 bases short, with 18 bases between. This CDR3 has 16 residues. Germline lookup yields CDR1 MNHEY and CDR2 SMNVEV (reference sequence). For the CDR3, the DNA is TGTGCCAGCAGTTTGGCCCCTAGCGTACGGGTCAATGAGCAGTTCTTC. This encodes CASSLAPSVRVNEQFF.

The V and J genes are TRBV4-2 and TRBJ2-7; D may be TRBD1 (5 bases). The CDR3 covers 14 residues. The V gene's germline CDR1 is LGHNA and CDR2 YNFKEQ. V was trimmed by 4 bases and J by 0 bases, leaving 10 bases between them. For the CDR3, the DNA is TGTGCCAGCAGCCTTATGACAGACTCCTACGAGCAGTACTTC. Translation gives CASSLMTDSYEQYF.

CDR3 in DNA: TGTGCCAGCAGCTTGGGTAGGGGCCCCGAGCAGTACTTC. Its translation: CASSLGRGPEQYF. The V call is TRBV5-6, the J call TRBJ2-7, with D possibly TRBD1 on 5 matching bases. The V end lost 0 bases, the J end lost 6 bases, and 10 bases lay between the germline ends. There are 13 residues in the CDR3. Germline assignment: CDR1 SGHDT and CDR2 YYEEEE.

This rearrangement joins TRBV9 to TRBJ1-2, with D unclear. This CDR3 is built from 13 residues. V was clipped by 0 bases and J by 1 base, with 4 bases between them. The germline gives CDR1 SGDLS, CDR2 YYNGEE. The CDR3 DNA reads TGTGCCAGCAGCGTAGAACATAACTATGGCTACACCTTC. Translation gives CASSVEHNYGYTF.

The rearrangement uses TRBV19 and TRBJ1-5, with D possibly TRBD1 on 6 matching bases. The germline gives CDR1 LNHDA, CDR2 SQIVND (reference sequence). CDR3 size: 12 residues. Trimming pared 7 bases from V and 5 bases from J, leaving 9 bases between. CDR3 sequence reads: CASTGGHQPQHF. In nucleotides, the CDR3 is TGTGCCAGTACGGGGGGGCATCAGCCCCAGCATTTT. The whole variable domain, remainder taken from reference TRBV19 and TRBJ1-5, is DGGITQSPKYLFRKEGQNVTLSCEQNLNHDAMYWYRQDPGQGLRLIYYSQIVNDFQKGDIAEGYSVSREKKESFPLTVTSAQKNPTAFYLCASTGGHQPQHFGDGTRLSIL.

About this clone itself: One end of the junction varies from germline; a read error may be responsible. The chain carries TRBV16 and TRBJ2-3; D call uncertain. This CDR3 is built from 13 residues. In germline, CDR1 is KGHSY, CDR2 FQNENV. CDR3 sequence reads: CASSQSSLDAQYF. In DNA form, the CDR3 reads TGTGCCAGCAGCCAATCATCCCTAGATGCGCAGTATTTT.

The chain links TRBV4-3 to TRBJ1-2, with a weak D call TRBD1 (5 bases). The germline CDR1 and CDR2 sequences are LGHNA and YSLEER. The CDR3 loop spans 16 amino acids. V lost 2 bases to trimming and J lost 0 bases, with 13 bases between them. This CDR3 is CASSQTTQGANYGYTF. CDR3 DNA sequence: TGCGCCAGCAGCCAAACTACCCAGGGCGCTAACTATGGCTACACCTTC.

This clone was detected only once. The gene calls are TRBV6-6 and TRBJ1-1; no definite D call. The V end lost 6 bases, the J end lost 1 base, and 12 bases lay between the germline ends. The CDR3 is made up of 14 amino acids. Looked up from germline, CDR1 is MNHNY and CDR2 is SVGAGI (reference sequence). CDR3 nucleotide sequence: TGTGCCAGCAGCCCCGTAGGGTCGAACACTGAAGCTTTCTTT. The encoded protein is CASSPVGSNTEAFF.

The chain couples TRBV7-6 to TRBJ2-1; 10 bases line up with TRBD2. J lost 3 bases, V lost 3 bases, and 8 bases had no gene match. The CDR3 runs 17 residues. Germline CDR1 reads SGHVS; CDR2 reads FNYEAQ. CDR3 in DNA: TGTGCCAGCAGCTTGGCTAGCGGGGGCCCCCTCTACAATGAGCAGTTCTTC. Its translation: CASSLASGGPLYNEQFF. The complete variable domain, with remaining parts taken from reference TRBV7-6 and TRBJ2-1, reads GAGVSQSPRYKVTKRGQDVALRCDPISGHVSLYWYRQALGQGPEFLTYFNYEAQQDKSGLPNDRFSAERPEGSISTLTIQRTEQRDSAMYRCASSLASGGPLYNEQFFGPGTRLTVL.

CDR3 sequence: CASSPPGTGGVCTF. Written as DNA, the CDR3 is TGTGCCAGCTCACCACCGGGGACAGGGGGCGTCTGCACCTTC. The chain recombines TRBV18 with TRBJ1-2, with 12 bases lining up with TRBD1. Germline V gene data show CDR1 as KGHSH and CDR2 as LQKENI. CDR3 size: 14 residues. V lost 0 bases and J lost 13; bases outside the gene matches: 6.

This clone was observed once. The chain is built from TRBV12-5 and TRBJ1-2, with 8 bases lining up with TRBD1. This CDR3 spans 13 amino acids. The germline gives CDR1 LGHNT, CDR2 FRNRAP. With V trimmed by 2 bases and J by 7 bases, 3 bases remained unmatched. Here the CDR3 reads CASGLRQGFGYTF. CDR3 sequence (DNA): TGTGCTAGTGGTTTGAGACAGGGGTTTGGCTACACCTTC.

This chain joins TRBV7-9 and TRBJ1-1, with a tentative D call TRBD1 (6 bases). There are 15 residues in the CDR3. The germline CDR1 and CDR2 sequences are SEHNR and FQNEAQ (reference sequence). V lost 6 bases, J lost 3 bases, and 17 bases lay in between. CDR3 nucleotide sequence: TGTGCCAGCAGTCCAACCGGGACAACCTACACTGAAGCTTTCTTT. Translating gives CASSPTGTTYTEAFF.